This TCR beta chain was sequenced in a study of OX40 agonist ivuxolimab in advanced cancers. Method: immunoSEQ multiplex PCR; TCRdb's copy keeps in-frame clones and lacks some. Of tens of thousands of clones listed, just under 80% are singletons. The J segment lost 6 bases and the V segment lost 3 bases, leaving 4 bases of the junction unmatched. CDR3 length equals 15 residues. The germline gives CDR1 LNHDA, CDR2 SQIVND (reference sequence). This clonotype was obtained from an adult with an advanced solid tumor such as melanoma, head and neck, liver or kidney cancer. The chain joins TRBV19 to TRBJ2-1; the match to TRBD2 covers 11 bases. The sequences come from CD4+ or CD8+ T cells sorted from blood, collected in a trial of the OX40 agonist ivuxolimab. The CDR3 loop is CASSIGTSGSNEQFF. In nucleotides, the CDR3 is TGTGCCAGTAGTATTGGAACTAGCGGGAGCAATGAGCAGTTCTTC.